This T cell receptor beta chain was observed in a study of siplizumab effects on memory and regulatory T cells. Study-wide points: Memory cells that were CD4+ and unstimulated gave rise to alloreactive sequences, which siplizumab significantly reduced. Mappable alloreactive CD4+ clones averaged approximately 70% Treg-derived with siplizumab versus 26.9% in controls. Naive versus memory phenotype went unassigned for roughly 75-97% of proliferating CD4+ or CD8+ clones.

The CDR3 is 14 residues long. Germline V gives CDR1 LNHDA, CDR2 SQIVND (reference sequence). After removal of 6 bases from V and 6 bases from J, the junction contained 6 bases not matched to a gene. Each sample contributed approximately 94,000 TCR templates to the assay. Sequencing used immunoSEQ multiplex PCR; TCRdb keeps in-frame clones, though not all of them. The data show some 64,000 clones, roughly 78% seen once. As for this clone: The antigen is unknown.

This sequence originates from a human donor in good health. The specimen was memory CD4+ T cells sorted from blood. The genes are TRBV19 and TRBJ2-3, with 10 bases that match TRBD2. The CDR3 nucleotides read TGTGCCAGTAGACCTAGCGGGGGTGTTGATACGCAGTATTTT. Encoded protein: CASRPSGGVDTQYF.